This TCR beta chain is drawn from a study of CD4 T cells in relation to SARS-CoV-2 and coronaviruses. Trimming stripped 0 bases from V and 5 bases from J, with 12 bases between. The CDR3 is made up of 15 amino acids. Germline-derived CDR1 and CDR2 are SGDLS and YYNGEE. About this clone: No antigen is known for it.

CD4+ T cells from unexposed donors were obtained before the COVID-19 pandemic (2011-2018). Naive and memory CD4+ T cells came from enriched cryopreserved PBMCs. Findings and limits, study-wide: No crossreactivity against non-spike viral proteins was tested here.

Naive and memory CD4+ T cell DNA was deep-sequenced without culture. Sequenced by immunoSEQ multiplex PCR; TCRdb stores in-frame clones only, minus some. Altogether about 65,000 clones are present, 87% being singletons, with the ten largest covering around 1.6%. The chain uses TRBV9 and TRBJ2-1; tentatively, D is TRBD1 (5 bases). Sequenced material: memory CD4+ T cells from PBMCs. The receptor was derived from a human donor in good health. The CDR3 sequence is CASSVEAGLDNEQFF. The CDR3 nucleotides read TGTGCCAGCAGCGTAGAGGCAGGGCTGGACAATGAGCAGTTCTTC.